The 3 T cell receptor beta chains below all came from one sample that was sequenced in a study of OX40 agonist ivuxolimab in advanced cancers. The protocol was immunoSEQ multiplex PCR, while the TCRdb copy is restricted to in-frame clones and leaves out a portion. The table records 30,000 to 45,000 clones, 88% of them present only once. The source material was CD4+ or CD8+ T cells sorted from blood, sampled in a trial of the OX40 agonist ivuxolimab. The receptor set was obtained from an adult with an advanced solid tumor such as melanoma, head and neck, liver or kidney cancer.

This rearrangement joins TRBV25-1 to TRBJ2-2; 11 bases line up with TRBD2. J gave up 7 bases and V 4 bases, and 8 bases lay outside the gene matches. Germline V gene lookup returns CDR1 MGHDK and CDR2 SYGVNS. This CDR3 has 16 residues. The CDR3 loop is CASSAYSGGAVGELFF. In nucleotides, the CDR3 is TGTGCCAGCAGTGCCTATAGCGGGGGGGCTGTCGGGGAGCTGTTTTTT.

This chain links TRBV5-1 with TRBJ2-4, with 9 bases fitting TRBD2. The CDR3 has 19 amino acids. Germline V lookup: CDR1 SGHRS, CDR2 YFSETQ. J was trimmed by 2 bases and V by 3 bases; bases with no gene match: 15. DNA for the CDR3: TGCGCCAGCAGCTCCCGGATGTTTAGCGGGAGAGGGCCCAAAAACATTCAGTACTTC. Residues: CASSSRMFSGRGPKNIQYF.

CDR3 in DNA: TGTGCCAGCAGTTCCCTAGACAGAAGAAGCGAGCCCCAGCATTTT. Translation: CASSSLDRRSEPQHF. The chain employs TRBV28 and TRBJ1-5; maybe TRBD1 (5 bases). V gave up 4 bases and J gave up 8 bases, with 18 bases separating them. The length of the CDR3 is 15 residues. In germline, CDR1 is MDHEN, CDR2 SYDVKM.